A selection of T cell receptor beta chains follows, all from one sample in a study of identical twins. TCRdb reprocessed the 5' RACE reads with MiXCR, giving one entry per CDR3 protein. The sample holds some 730,000 distinct CDR3 sequences, around a sixth seen once. These data also formed part of another study, on T cells expressing NK-cell markers.

The sequencing sample was made of PBMCs. Source of these receptors: a young woman in good health. Both conserved end residues are part of each CDR3. A D gene is named only where the DNA matches it firmly. The size field is filled for only some rows; it gives once, few, many or a size class.

D gene: TRBD2; clone size: few; J gene: TRBJ2-7; V gene: TRBV5-1; CDR3 DNA: TGCGCCAGCAGCTACGCGGGAGAACCCTACGAGCAGTACTTC; CDR3 protein: CASSYAGEPYEQYF
D gene: -; clone size: -; J gene: TRBJ2-1; V gene: TRBV4-3; CDR3 DNA: TGCGCCAGCAGTCTTAGGGCCCTTTACCTTGGGAATGAGCAGTTCTTC; CDR3 protein: CASSLRALYLGNEQFF
D gene: -; clone size: -; J gene: TRBJ2-1; V gene: TRBV5-1; CDR3 DNA: TGCGCCAGCAGCTTGGAGACCGCGATTGGTGATGAGCAGTTCTTC; CDR3 protein: CASSLETAIGDEQFF
D gene: -; clone size: -; J gene: TRBJ2-1; V gene: TRBV20-1; CDR3 DNA: TGCAGTGCCCCCGCCGGGCCTGATGATGAGCAGTTCTTC; CDR3 protein: CSAPAGPDDEQFF
D gene: -; clone size: few; J gene: TRBJ2-2; V gene: TRBV5-1; CDR3 DNA: TGCGCCAGCAGCTTGGGTGCCGGCGTAGGGGAAACCGGGGAGCTGTTTTTT; CDR3 protein: CASSLGAGVGETGELFF
D gene: -; clone size: -; J gene: TRBJ2-5; V gene: TRBV7-9; CDR3 DNA: TGTGCCAGCAGCCGAGCCGTGTGGGACCAGTACTTC; CDR3 protein: CASSRAVWDQYF
D gene: -; clone size: few; J gene: TRBJ2-1; V gene: TRBV5-6; CDR3 DNA: TGTGCCAGCACCAGAAGGATCGGGACTGAGCAGTTCTTC; CDR3 protein: CASTRRIGTEQFF
D gene: TRBD1; clone size: -; J gene: TRBJ2-7; V gene: TRBV6-2/TRBV6-3; CDR3 DNA: TGTGCCACCATCGATAGGGGGCCCCACGAGCAGTACTTC; CDR3 protein: CATIDRGPHEQYF
D gene: -; clone size: -; J gene: TRBJ1-5; V gene: TRBV9; CDR3 DNA: TGTGCCAGCAGCGGCGGACACAGCAATCAGCCCCAGCATTTT; CDR3 protein: CASSGGHSNQPQHF
D gene: TRBD2; clone size: -; J gene: TRBJ2-3; V gene: TRBV20-1; CDR3 DNA: TGCAGTGCTAGAGTCCTAGCGGGAGGACTTGCTAGCACAGATACGCAGTATTTT; CDR3 protein: CSARVLAGGLASTDTQYF
D gene: -; clone size: few; J gene: TRBJ2-7; V gene: TRBV11-2; CDR3 DNA: TGTGCCAGCAGCAAACTACAGGGTCGGGTTTCCTACGAGCAGTACTTC; CDR3 protein: CASSKLQGRVSYEQYF
D gene: -; clone size: few; J gene: TRBJ2-6; V gene: TRBV7-9; CDR3 DNA: TGTGCCAGCAGCTTTACGTCTGGGGCCAACGTCCTGACTTTC; CDR3 protein: CASSFTSGANVLTF
D gene: -; clone size: -; J gene: TRBJ2-3; V gene: TRBV2; CDR3 DNA: TGTGCCAGCCAGGCAAATAGAGATACGCAGTATTTT; CDR3 protein: CASQANRDTQYF
D gene: -; clone size: few; J gene: TRBJ1-2; V gene: TRBV9; CDR3 DNA: TGTGCCAGCAGCGTGGAGGGGAGGTACGGCTATGGCTACACCTTC; CDR3 protein: CASSVEGRYGYGYTF
D gene: -; clone size: -; J gene: TRBJ1-2; V gene: TRBV19; CDR3 DNA: TGTGCCACGCGACGGGGGGGAGTAGCGGATGGCTACACCTTC; CDR3 protein: CATRRGGVADGYTF
D gene: -; clone size: few; J gene: TRBJ2-1; V gene: TRBV6-6; CDR3 DNA: TGTGCCAGCAAGGGGGGAGGGCCTGACGAGCAGTTCTTC; CDR3 protein: CASKGGGPDEQFF
D gene: -; clone size: few; J gene: TRBJ2-1; V gene: TRBV7-2; CDR3 DNA: TGTGCCAGCAGCTTATCTACGGGTCAAAGCTCCTACAATGAGCAGTTCTTC; CDR3 protein: CASSLSTGQSSYNEQFF
D gene: -; clone size: -; J gene: TRBJ2-3; V gene: TRBV21-1; CDR3 DNA: TGTGCCAGCAGCTTTCGGACAGGGACAGATACGCAGTATTTT; CDR3 protein: CASSFRTGTDTQYF
D gene: TRBD2; clone size: -; J gene: TRBJ2-3; V gene: TRBV5-1; CDR3 DNA: TGCGCCACAGGGACGAGCGGGGGTCACACAGATAGGCAGTATTTT; CDR3 protein: CATGTSGGHTDRQYF
D gene: -; clone size: -; J gene: TRBJ2-5; V gene: TRBV20-1; CDR3 DNA: TGCAGTCCCAGTCAAGAGACCCAGTACTTC; CDR3 protein: CSPSQETQYF
D gene: TRBD1; clone size: few; J gene: TRBJ1-4; V gene: TRBV3-1; CDR3 DNA: TGTGCCAGCAGGGGGACAGCTGAAAAACTGTTTTTT; CDR3 protein: CASRGTAEKLFF
D gene: -; clone size: few; J gene: TRBJ1-2; V gene: TRBV6-1; CDR3 DNA: TGTGCCAGCATCCCGGGACTTAACTATGGCTACACCTTC; CDR3 protein: CASIPGLNYGYTF
D gene: -; clone size: -; J gene: TRBJ1-1; V gene: TRBV20-1; CDR3 DNA: TGCAGTGCTAGAGATATGGGGAACGGGGTAACTGAAGCTTTCTTT; CDR3 protein: CSARDMGNGVTEAFF
D gene: -; clone size: -; J gene: TRBJ2-1; V gene: TRBV25-1; CDR3 DNA: TGTGCCAGCACCCTTGCGGCTGAGCAGTTCTTC; CDR3 protein: CASTLAAEQFF
D gene: TRBD2; clone size: -; J gene: TRBJ2-1; V gene: TRBV12-3/TRBV12-4; CDR3 DNA: TGTGCCAGCAGCCGGACCGGTGGGCGGGGGAGTTACAATGAGCAGTTCTTC; CDR3 protein: CASSRTGGRGSYNEQFF
D gene: TRBD2; clone size: few; J gene: TRBJ2-1; V gene: TRBV5-5; CDR3 DNA: TGTGCCAGCAGCCGATACCTTCTAGCGGGGGACTACAATGAGCAGTTCTTC; CDR3 protein: CASSRYLLAGDYNEQFF
D gene: -; clone size: many; J gene: TRBJ2-1; V gene: TRBV7-2; CDR3 DNA: TGTGCCAGCGGTTGGGACGTAAGCTCCTACAATGAGCAGTTCTTC; CDR3 protein: CASGWDVSSYNEQFF
D gene: -; clone size: -; J gene: TRBJ2-6; V gene: TRBV5-1; CDR3 DNA: TGCGCCAGCAGGGACCCATCTGGGGCCAACGTCCTGACTTTC; CDR3 protein: CASRDPSGANVLTF
D gene: -; clone size: -; J gene: TRBJ2-4; V gene: TRBV2; CDR3 DNA: TGTGCCAGCATTTACGGAAACATTCAGTACTTC; CDR3 protein: CASIYGNIQYF
D gene: -; clone size: few; J gene: TRBJ2-7; V gene: TRBV6-5; CDR3 DNA: TGTGCCAGCAGTTACTCCGTCCTAGGGGGCTCCTACGAGCAGTACTTC; CDR3 protein: CASSYSVLGGSYEQYF
D gene: -; clone size: -; J gene: TRBJ2-7; V gene: TRBV6-1; CDR3 DNA: TGTGCCAGTCTTACCCCCAGGGGAGCCTACGAGCAGTACTTC; CDR3 protein: CASLTPRGAYEQYF
D gene: -; clone size: few; J gene: TRBJ2-1; V gene: TRBV9; CDR3 DNA: TGTGCCAGCAGCGCGCGGACAGCGCTCTACAATGAGCAGTTCTTC; CDR3 protein: CASSARTALYNEQFF
D gene: -; clone size: few; J gene: TRBJ1-1; V gene: TRBV5-5; CDR3 DNA: TGTGCCAGCAGCTTGACGGCGCGTAACACTGAAGCTTTCTTT; CDR3 protein: CASSLTARNTEAFF
D gene: TRBD2; clone size: many; J gene: TRBJ2-2; V gene: TRBV5-1; CDR3 DNA: TGCGCCAGCAGCGGAGATACTAGCGTCACCGGGGAGCTGTTTTTT; CDR3 protein: CASSGDTSVTGELFF
D gene: -; clone size: -; J gene: TRBJ2-6; V gene: TRBV6-1; CDR3 DNA: TGCTCCCGCTGGGGATTTGGGGCCAACGTCCTGACTTTC; CDR3 protein: CSRWGFGANVLTF
D gene: -; clone size: -; J gene: TRBJ2-1; V gene: TRBV12-3/TRBV12-4; CDR3 DNA: TGTGCCAGCAGTTCAGAGGGCCGGGTCTGGAATGAGCAGTTCTTC; CDR3 protein: CASSSEGRVWNEQFF
D gene: TRBD1; clone size: few; J gene: TRBJ2-7; V gene: TRBV12-3/TRBV12-4; CDR3 DNA: TGTGCCAGCAGTCAGACAGGGCAGCCGTACGAGCAGTACTTC; CDR3 protein: CASSQTGQPYEQYF
D gene: TRBD2; clone size: -; J gene: TRBJ2-7; V gene: TRBV12-3/TRBV12-4; CDR3 DNA: TGTGCCAGCAGCCGCGGACTAGCGGGGAATTACGAGCAGTACTTC; CDR3 protein: CASSRGLAGNYEQYF
D gene: -; clone size: few; J gene: TRBJ1-1; V gene: TRBV20-1; CDR3 DNA: TGCAGTGCTCAGGGGACCGAGAACACTGAAGCTTTCTTT; CDR3 protein: CSAQGTENTEAFF
D gene: -; clone size: few; J gene: TRBJ1-1; V gene: TRBV5-1; CDR3 DNA: TGCGCCAGCAGCCCCGAAGGTCTAACTGAAGCTTTCTTT; CDR3 protein: CASSPEGLTEAFF
D gene: TRBD1; clone size: many; J gene: TRBJ2-1; V gene: TRBV12-3/TRBV12-4; CDR3 DNA: TGTGCCAGCAGTCACGGACAGGGTTCGAAGCCGTTCTTC; CDR3 protein: CASSHGQGSKPFF
D gene: -; clone size: few; J gene: TRBJ1-4; V gene: TRBV2; CDR3 DNA: TGTGCCAGCAGTGCCGGCAGTAATAATGAAAAACTGTTTTTT; CDR3 protein: CASSAGSNNEKLFF
D gene: TRBD1; clone size: -; J gene: TRBJ1-2; V gene: TRBV20-1; CDR3 DNA: TGCAGTGCTAGTAAGGGGACAGGAGCCAACTATGGCTACACCTTC; CDR3 protein: CSASKGTGANYGYTF
D gene: -; clone size: -; J gene: TRBJ2-6; V gene: TRBV5-1; CDR3 DNA: TGCGCCAGCAGCTTAGACCGTGGGGCCAACGTCCTGACTTTC; CDR3 protein: CASSLDRGANVLTF
D gene: TRBD2; clone size: -; J gene: TRBJ2-1; V gene: TRBV7-2; CDR3 DNA: TGTGCCAGCAGCTTAGTGCCGGGACTAGCGGACAATGAGCAGTTCTTC; CDR3 protein: CASSLVPGLADNEQFF